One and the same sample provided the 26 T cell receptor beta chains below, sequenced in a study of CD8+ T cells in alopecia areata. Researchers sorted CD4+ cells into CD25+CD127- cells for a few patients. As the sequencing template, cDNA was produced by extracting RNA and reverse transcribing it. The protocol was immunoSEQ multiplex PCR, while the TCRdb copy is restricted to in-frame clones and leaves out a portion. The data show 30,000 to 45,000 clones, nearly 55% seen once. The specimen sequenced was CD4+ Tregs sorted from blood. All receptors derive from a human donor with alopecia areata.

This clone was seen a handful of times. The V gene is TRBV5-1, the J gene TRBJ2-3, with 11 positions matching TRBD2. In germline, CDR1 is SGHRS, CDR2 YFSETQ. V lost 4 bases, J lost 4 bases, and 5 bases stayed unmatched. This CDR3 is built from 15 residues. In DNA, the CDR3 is TGCGCCAGCAGCACCCGACTAGCGGGGCCAGATACGCAGTATTTT. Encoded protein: CASSTRLAGPDTQYF.

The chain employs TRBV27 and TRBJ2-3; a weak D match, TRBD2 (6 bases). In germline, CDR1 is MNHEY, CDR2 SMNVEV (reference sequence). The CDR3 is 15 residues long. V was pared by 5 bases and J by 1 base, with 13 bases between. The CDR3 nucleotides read TGTGCCAGCAGTCCGGGGGTAGCGGGCACAGATACGCAGTATTTT. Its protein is CASSPGVAGTDTQYF.

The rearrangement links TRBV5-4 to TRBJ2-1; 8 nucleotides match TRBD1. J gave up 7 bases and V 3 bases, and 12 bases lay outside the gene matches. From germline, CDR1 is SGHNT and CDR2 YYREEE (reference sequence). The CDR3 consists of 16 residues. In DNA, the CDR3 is TGTGCCAGCAGCTCCCAGACAGGGGCTAACCTTAATGAGCAGTTCTTC. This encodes CASSSQTGANLNEQFF. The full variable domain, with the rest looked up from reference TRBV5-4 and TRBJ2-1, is ETGVTQSPTHLIKTRGQQVTLRCSSQSGHNTVSWYQQALGQGPQFIFQYYREEENGRGNFPPRFSGLQFPNYSSELNVNALELDDSALYLCASSSQTGANLNEQFFGPGTRLTVL.

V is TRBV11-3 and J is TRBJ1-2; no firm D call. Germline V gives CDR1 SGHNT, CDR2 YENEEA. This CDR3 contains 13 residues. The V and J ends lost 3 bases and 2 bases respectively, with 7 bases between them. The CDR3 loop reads CASSFGQNYGYTF. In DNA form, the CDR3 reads TGTGCCAGCAGCTTTGGGCAGAACTATGGCTACACCTTC.

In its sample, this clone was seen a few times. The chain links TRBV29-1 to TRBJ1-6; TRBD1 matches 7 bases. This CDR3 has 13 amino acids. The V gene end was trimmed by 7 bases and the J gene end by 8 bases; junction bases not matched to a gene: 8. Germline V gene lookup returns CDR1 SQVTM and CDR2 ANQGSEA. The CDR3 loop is CSARDSLYSPLHF. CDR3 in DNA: TGCAGCGCCCGGGACAGTTTATATTCACCCCTCCACTTT.

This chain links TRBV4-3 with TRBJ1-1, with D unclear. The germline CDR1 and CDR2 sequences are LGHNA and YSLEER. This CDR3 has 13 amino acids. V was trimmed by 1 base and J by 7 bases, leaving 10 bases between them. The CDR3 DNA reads TGCGCCAGCAGCCAAGTCCCGGGCCGTGAAGCTTTCTTT. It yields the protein CASSQVPGREAFF.

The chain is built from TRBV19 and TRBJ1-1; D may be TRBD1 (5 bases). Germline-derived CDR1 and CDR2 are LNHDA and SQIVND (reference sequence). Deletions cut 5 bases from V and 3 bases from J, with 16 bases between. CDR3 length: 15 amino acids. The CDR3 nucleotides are TGTGCCAGTAGTGGCAGGGTTCTGGATGACACTGAAGCTTTCTTT. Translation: CASSGRVLDDTEAFF.

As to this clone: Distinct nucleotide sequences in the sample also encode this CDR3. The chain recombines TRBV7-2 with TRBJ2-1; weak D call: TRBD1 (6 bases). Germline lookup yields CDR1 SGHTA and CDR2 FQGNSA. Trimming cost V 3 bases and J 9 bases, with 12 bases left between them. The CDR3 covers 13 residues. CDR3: CASSLRQGTEQFF. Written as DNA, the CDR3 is TGTGCCAGCAGCTTGAGGCAGGGGACTGAGCAGTTCTTC. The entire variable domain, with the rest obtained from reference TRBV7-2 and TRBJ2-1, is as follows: GAGVSQSPSNKVTEKGKDVELRCDPISGHTALYWYRQSLGQGLEFLIYFQGNSAPDKSGLPSDRFSAERTGGSVSTLTIQRTQQEDSAVYLCASSLRQGTEQFFGPGTRLTVL.

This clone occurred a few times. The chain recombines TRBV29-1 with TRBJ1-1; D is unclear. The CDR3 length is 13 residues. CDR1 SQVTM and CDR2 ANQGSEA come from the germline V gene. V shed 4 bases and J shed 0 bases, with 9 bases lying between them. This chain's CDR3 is CSVGWQMNTEAFF. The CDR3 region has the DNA TGCAGCGTTGGATGGCAGATGAACACTGAAGCTTTCTTT.

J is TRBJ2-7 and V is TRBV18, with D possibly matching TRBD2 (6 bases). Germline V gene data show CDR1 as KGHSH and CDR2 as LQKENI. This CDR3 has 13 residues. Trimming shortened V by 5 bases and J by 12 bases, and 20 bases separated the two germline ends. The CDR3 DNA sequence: TGTGCCAGCTCAACCGACGGGGCGGGGAAGTCGTACTTC. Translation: CASSTDGAGKSYF.

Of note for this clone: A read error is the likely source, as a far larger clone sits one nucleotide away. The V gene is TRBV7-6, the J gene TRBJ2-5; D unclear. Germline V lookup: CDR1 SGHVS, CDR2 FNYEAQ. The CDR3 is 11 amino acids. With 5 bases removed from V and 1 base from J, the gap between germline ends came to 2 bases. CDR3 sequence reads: CASSLQETQYF. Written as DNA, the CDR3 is TGTGCCAGCAGCCTCCAAGAGACCCAGTACTTC.

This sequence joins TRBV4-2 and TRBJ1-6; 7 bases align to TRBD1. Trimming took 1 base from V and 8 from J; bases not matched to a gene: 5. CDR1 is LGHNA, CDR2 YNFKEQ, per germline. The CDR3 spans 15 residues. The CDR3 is CASSQVQGMDSPLHF. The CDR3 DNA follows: TGTGCCAGCAGCCAAGTACAGGGGATGGATTCACCCCTCCACTTT.

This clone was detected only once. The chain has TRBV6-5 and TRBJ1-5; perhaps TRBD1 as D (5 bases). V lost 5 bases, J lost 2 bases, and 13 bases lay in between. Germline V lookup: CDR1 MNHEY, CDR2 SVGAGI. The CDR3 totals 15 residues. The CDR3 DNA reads TGTGCCAGCAGTCCCGTGGGGGAAGGCAATCAGCCCCAGCATTTT. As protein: CASSPVGEGNQPQHF.

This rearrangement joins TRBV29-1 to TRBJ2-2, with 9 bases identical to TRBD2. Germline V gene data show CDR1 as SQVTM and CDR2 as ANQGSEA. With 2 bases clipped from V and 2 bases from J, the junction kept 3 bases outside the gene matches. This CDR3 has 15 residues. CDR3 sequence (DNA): TGCAGCGTTGAAAAACTAGCGGGTAACACCGGGGAGCTGTTTTTT. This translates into CSVEKLAGNTGELFF.

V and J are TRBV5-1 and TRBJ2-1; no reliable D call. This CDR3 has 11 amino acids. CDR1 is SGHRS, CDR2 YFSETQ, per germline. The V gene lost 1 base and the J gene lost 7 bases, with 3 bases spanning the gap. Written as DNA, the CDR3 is TGCGCCAGCAGCTTGCGGAATGAGCAGTTCTTC. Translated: CASSLRNEQFF. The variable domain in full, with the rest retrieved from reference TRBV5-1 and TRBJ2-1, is KAGVTQTPRYLIKTRGQQVTLSCSPISGHRSVSWYQQTPGQGLQFLFEYFSETQRNKGNFPGRFSGRQFSNSRSEMNVSTLELGDSALYLCASSLRNEQFFGPGTRLTVL.

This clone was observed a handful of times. The CDR3 DNA sequence: TGTGCCAGCAGCTTAGCGCCCGGCGGAATCAACTATGGCTACACCTTC. The encoded protein is CASSLAPGGINYGYTF. The rearrangement links TRBV7-2 to TRBJ1-2; D is unclear. CDR1 SGHTA and CDR2 FQGNSA come from the germline V gene. This CDR3 is 16 amino acids long. Trimming shortened V by 0 bases and J by 2 bases, and 13 bases separated the two germline ends.

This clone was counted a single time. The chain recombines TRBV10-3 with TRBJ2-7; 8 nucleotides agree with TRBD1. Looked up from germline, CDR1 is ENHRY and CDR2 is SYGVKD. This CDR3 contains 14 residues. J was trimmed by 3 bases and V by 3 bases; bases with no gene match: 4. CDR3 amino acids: CAISDTGQGYEQYF. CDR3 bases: TGTGCCATCAGTGACACCGGACAGGGCTACGAGCAGTACTTC.

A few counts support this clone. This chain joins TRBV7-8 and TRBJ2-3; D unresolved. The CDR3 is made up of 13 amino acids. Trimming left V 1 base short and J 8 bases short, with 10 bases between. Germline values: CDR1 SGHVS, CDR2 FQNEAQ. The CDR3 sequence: CASSLEISSTQYF. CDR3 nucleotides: TGTGCCAGCAGCTTAGAGATCTCCTCTACGCAGTATTTT.

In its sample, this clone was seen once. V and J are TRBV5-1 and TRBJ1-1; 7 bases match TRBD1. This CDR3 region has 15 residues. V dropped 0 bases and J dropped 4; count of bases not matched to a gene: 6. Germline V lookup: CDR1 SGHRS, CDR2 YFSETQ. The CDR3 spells CASSLEGRGGTEAFF. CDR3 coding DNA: TGCGCCAGCAGCTTGGAAGGCAGGGGGGGCACTGAAGCTTTCTTT. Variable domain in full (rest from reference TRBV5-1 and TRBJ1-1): KAGVTQTPRYLIKTRGQQVTLSCSPISGHRSVSWYQQTPGQGLQFLFEYFSETQRNKGNFPGRFSGRQFSNSRSEMNVSTLELGDSALYLCASSLEGRGGTEAFFGQGTRLTVV.

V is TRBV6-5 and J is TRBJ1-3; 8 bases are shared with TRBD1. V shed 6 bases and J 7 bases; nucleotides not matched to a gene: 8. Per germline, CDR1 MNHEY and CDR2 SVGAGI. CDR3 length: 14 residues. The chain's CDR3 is CASRLTGVMNTIYF. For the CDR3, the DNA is TGTGCCAGCAGGCTGACAGGGGTGATGAACACCATATATTTT.

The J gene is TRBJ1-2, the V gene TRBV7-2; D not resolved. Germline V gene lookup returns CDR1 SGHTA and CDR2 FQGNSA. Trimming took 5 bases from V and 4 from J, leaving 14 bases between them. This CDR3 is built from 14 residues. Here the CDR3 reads CASSPLRTSYGYTF. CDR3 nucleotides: TGTGCCAGCAGCCCGCTTAGGACGAGCTATGGCTACACCTTC.

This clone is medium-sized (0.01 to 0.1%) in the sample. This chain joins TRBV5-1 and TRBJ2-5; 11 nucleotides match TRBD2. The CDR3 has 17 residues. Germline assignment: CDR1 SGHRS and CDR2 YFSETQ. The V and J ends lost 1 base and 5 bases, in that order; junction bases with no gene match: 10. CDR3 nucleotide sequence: TGCGCCAGCAGCTTGTCCCAACTAGCGGGAGTCGGCGAGACCCAGTACTTC. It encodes CASSLSQLAGVGETQYF.

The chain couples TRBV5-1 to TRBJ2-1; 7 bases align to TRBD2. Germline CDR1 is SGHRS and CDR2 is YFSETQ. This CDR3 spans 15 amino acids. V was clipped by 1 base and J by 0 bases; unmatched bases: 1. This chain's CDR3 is CASSLRGVSYNEQFF. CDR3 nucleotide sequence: TGCGCCAGCAGCTTGCGGGGGGTCTCCTACAATGAGCAGTTCTTC.

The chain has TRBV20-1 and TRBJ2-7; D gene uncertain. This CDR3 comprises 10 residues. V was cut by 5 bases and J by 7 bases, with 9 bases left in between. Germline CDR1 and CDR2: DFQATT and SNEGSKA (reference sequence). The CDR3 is CSAGREEQYF. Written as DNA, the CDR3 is TGCAGTGCTGGAAGGGAAGAGCAGTACTTC.

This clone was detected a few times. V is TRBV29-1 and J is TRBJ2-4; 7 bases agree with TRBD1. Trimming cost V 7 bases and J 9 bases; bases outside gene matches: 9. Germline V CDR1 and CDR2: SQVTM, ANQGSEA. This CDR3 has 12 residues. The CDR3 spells CSALTGSGIQYF. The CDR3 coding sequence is TGCAGCGCCCTGACAGGGAGTGGCATTCAGTACTTC.

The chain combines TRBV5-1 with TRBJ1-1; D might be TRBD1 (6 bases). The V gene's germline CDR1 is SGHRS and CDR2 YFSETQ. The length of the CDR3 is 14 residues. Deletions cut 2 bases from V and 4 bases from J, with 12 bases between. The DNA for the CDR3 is TGCGCCAGCAGCTTACAGGGCGGCGGCACTGAAGCTTTCTTT. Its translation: CASSLQGGGTEAFF.